These 3 T cell receptor beta chains were all obtained from the same sample, sequenced in a study of T cell repertoires in aging, cancer and after chemotherapy. Rearranged V-D-J TRB sequences were amplified with a mixed TRB-A/B primer pool. From the multiplex PCR reads, TCRdb called clonotypes with MiXCR, one entry per CDR3 protein. The sample lists thousands of distinct CDR3 sequences, more than 25% seen once, with approximately 33% in the top ten. TCR beta rearrangements were amplified from peripheral blood genomic DNA. The sequenced sample consisted of blood. Source of these receptors: a human donor with a solid tumor.

In the case of this clonotype: A much larger clone sits a single nucleotide away, making a read error possible. The rearrangement links TRBV4-1 to TRBJ1-6; 7 nucleotides align to TRBD1. The J segment lost 6 bases and the V segment lost 3 bases, leaving 5 bases of the junction unmatched. This CDR3 region has 15 residues. Per the germline V gene, CDR1 is MGHRA and CDR2 is YSYEKL. Here the CDR3 reads CASSHLRDSNSPLHF. The CDR3 nucleotides read TGCGCCAGCAGCCACCTAAGGGACAGTAATTCACCCCTCCACTTT.

By share, this clonotype ranks as medium-sized (0.01 to 0.1%). The chain combines TRBV5-4 with TRBJ2-3; 7 nucleotides align to TRBD2. Germline CDR1 is SGHNT and CDR2 is YYREEE (reference sequence). The CDR3 length is 14 residues. V trimming: 9 bases; J trimming: 0 bases; junction bases outside the gene matches: 7. CDR3 sequence (DNA): TGTGCCACCACAAAGCGGGATAGCACAGATACGCAGTATTTT. Translation gives CATTKRDSTDTQYF.

In its sample, this clonotype ranks as medium-sized. The genes are TRBV20-1 and TRBJ2-1; the match to TRBD2 covers 8 bases. This CDR3 is 16 amino acids long. Trimming cost V 0 bases and J 0 bases; bases outside gene matches: 4. Germline loops: CDR1 DFQATT, CDR2 SNEGSKA (reference sequence). In DNA form, the CDR3 reads TGCAGTGCTAGAGATTTAGCGGGGAGCTCCTACAATGAGCAGTTCTTC. Translated: CSARDLAGSSYNEQFF.